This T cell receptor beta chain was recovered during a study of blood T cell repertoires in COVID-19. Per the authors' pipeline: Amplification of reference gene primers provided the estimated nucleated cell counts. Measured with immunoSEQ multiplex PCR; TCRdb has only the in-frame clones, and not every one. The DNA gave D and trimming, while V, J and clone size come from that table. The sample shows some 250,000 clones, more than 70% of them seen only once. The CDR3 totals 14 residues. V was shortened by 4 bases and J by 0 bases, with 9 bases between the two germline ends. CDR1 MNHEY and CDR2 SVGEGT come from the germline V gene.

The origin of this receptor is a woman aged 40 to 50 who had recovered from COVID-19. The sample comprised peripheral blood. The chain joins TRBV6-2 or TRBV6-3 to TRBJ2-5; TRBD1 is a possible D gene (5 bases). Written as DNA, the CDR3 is TGTGCCAGCAGTTCGGCAGGGTACCAAGAGACCCAGTACTTC. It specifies CASSSAGYQETQYF.